This T cell receptor beta chain was sequenced during a study of tumor-infiltrating lymphocytes in primary liver carcinoma. With respect to this clonotype: A single base separates this from a much larger clone, so it may be a read error.

From around 520 ng of total RNA, TCR beta-specific cDNA was reverse-transcribed using a constant-region primer. Generation of the TCR beta libraries relied on three nested multiplex PCR rounds using slightly modified ARM-PCR. For roughly 11 cycles apiece, the opening two PCR rounds ran with TRBV1-TRBV30 forward primers and a C-beta reverse primer. TCRdb reanalysed the multiplex PCR reads using MiXCR and keeps one entry per CDR3 protein. This sample has 300,000 to 400,000 distinct CDR3 sequences; about 61% occur once, and the top ten carry roughly 6%. Germline DNA was extracted alongside blood RNA, which was obtained from unsorted whole blood. V was pared by 5 bases and J by 4 bases, with 11 bases between. Germline CDR1 SQVTM, CDR2 ANQGSEA. The CDR3 consists of 12 residues.

The source material was peripheral blood. This TCR was recovered from a man aged 40-49 years with primary liver carcinoma and hepatitis B virus infection. This chain connects TRBV29-1 to TRBJ1-2; D possibly corresponds to TRBD1 (5 bases). The CDR3 DNA reads as TGCAGCGTTCCCGCACAGGTCTATGGCTACACCTTC. Translated, it gives CSVPAQVYGYTF. The complete variable domain, with remaining parts taken from reference TRBV29-1 and TRBJ1-2, reads SAVISQKPSRDICQRGTSLTIQCQVDSQVTMMFWYRQQPGQSLTLIATANQGSEATYESGFVIDKFPISRPNLTFSTLTVSNMSPEDSSIYLCSVPAQVYGYTFGSGTRLTVV.